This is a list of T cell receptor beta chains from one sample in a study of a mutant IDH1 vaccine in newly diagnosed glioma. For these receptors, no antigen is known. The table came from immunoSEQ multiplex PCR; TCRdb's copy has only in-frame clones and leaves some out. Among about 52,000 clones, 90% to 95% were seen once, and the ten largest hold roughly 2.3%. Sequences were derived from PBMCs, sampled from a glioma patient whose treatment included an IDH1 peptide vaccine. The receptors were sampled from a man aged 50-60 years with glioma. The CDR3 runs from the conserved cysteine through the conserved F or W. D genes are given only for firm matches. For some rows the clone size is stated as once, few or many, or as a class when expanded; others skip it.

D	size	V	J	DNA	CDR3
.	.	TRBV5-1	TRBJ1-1	TGCGCCAGCAGCTTGGTATCGGCTTTGAACACTGAAGCTTTCTTT	CASSLVSALNTEAFF
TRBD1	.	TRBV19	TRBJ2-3	TGTGCCAGTAGTACCCAGGGGGCTTGGGCAGATACGCAGTATTTT	CASSTQGAWADTQYF
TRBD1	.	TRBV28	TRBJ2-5	TGTGCCAGCAGTTTATTTGTCGAGGGGGCTCAGGAGACCCAGTACTTC	CASSLFVEGAQETQYF
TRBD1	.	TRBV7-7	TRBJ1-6	TGTGCTAGCAGCTTAGAGGACAGGGGAGATTCACCCCTCCACTTT	CASSLEDRGDSPLHF
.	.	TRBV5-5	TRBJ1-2	TGTGCCAGCAGCTTCGGGGGGCACGACTATGGCTACACCTTC	CASSFGGHDYGYTF
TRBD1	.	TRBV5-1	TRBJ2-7	TGCGCCAGCAGGGGATCAGGGGGCTCCTACGAGCAGTACTTC	CASRGSGGSYEQYF
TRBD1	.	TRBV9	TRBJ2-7	TGTGCCAGCAGCGTCGGGACAGGGGCTGGCTCCGAGCAGTACTTC	CASSVGTGAGSEQYF
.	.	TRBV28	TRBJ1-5	TGTGCCAGCAGCTCAGGGGCGAGCAATCAGCCCCAGCATTTT	CASSSGASNQPQHF
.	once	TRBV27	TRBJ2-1	TGTGCCAGCAGTTTAGCGGGCAATGAGCAGTTCTTC	CASSLAGNEQFF
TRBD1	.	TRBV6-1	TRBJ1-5	TGTGCCAGCACCGAGGGACAGGTCCGCAATCAGCCCCAGCATTTT	CASTEGQVRNQPQHF
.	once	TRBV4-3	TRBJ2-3	TGCGCCAGCAGCACCCTCGGGCGCACAGATACGCAGTATTTT	CASSTLGRTDTQYF
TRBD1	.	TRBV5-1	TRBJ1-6	TGCGCCAGCAGCGCCGGACAGGGGGGGGGTTCACCCCTCCACTTT	CASSAGQGGGSPLHF
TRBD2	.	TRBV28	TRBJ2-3	TGTGCCAGCAGCCTCGGACTAGTCGGCACAGATACGCAGTATTTT	CASSLGLVGTDTQYF
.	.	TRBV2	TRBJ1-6	TGTGCCAGCAGCCAGGAACAAGGAGCCTATAATTCACCCCTCCACTTT	CASSQEQGAYNSPLHF
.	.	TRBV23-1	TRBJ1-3	TGCGCCAGCAGTCCCCCCAAGTCTGGAAACACCATATATTTT	CASSPPKSGNTIYF
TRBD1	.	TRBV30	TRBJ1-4	TGTGCCTGGCGTAGTCAGGGGGCTGGGAGTGAAAAACTGTTTTTT	CAWRSQGAGSEKLFF
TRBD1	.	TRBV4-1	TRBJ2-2	TGCGCCAGCAGATCGGACAGGGGAGACACCGGAGAGCTGTTTTTT	CASRSDRGDTGELFF
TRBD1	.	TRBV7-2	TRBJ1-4	TGTGCCAGCAGCTTAACGACAGGGTGGAATGAAAAACTGTTTTTT	CASSLTTGWNEKLFF
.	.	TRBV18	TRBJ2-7	TGTGCCAGCTCATCCGCGGGTCCGGGGGAGCAGTACTTC	CASSSAGPGEQYF
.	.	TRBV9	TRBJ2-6	TGTGCCAGCAGCGTAGAGTTCCCGGGGAGTGGTCCTGGGGCCAACGTCCTGACTTTC	CASSVEFPGSGPGANVLTF
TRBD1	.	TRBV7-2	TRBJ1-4	TGTGCCAGCAGCTTAGTAGGACAGGGGGCTTTTAATGAAAAACTGTTTTTT	CASSLVGQGAFNEKLFF
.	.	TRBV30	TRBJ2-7	TGTGCCTGGACAACCACCTACGAGCAGTACTTC	CAWTTTYEQYF
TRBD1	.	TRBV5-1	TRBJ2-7	TGCGCCAGCAGCACAGGACAGGGGACGTACGAGCAGTACTTC	CASSTGQGTYEQYF
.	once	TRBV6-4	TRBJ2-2	TGTGCCAGCAGTGACTTACCACGGAGGGGAAGCGGGGAGCTGTTTTTT	CASSDLPRRGSGELFF